This T cell receptor beta chain comes out of a study of blood T cell repertoires in COVID-19. Study-level background: The samples span acute and convalescent COVID-19 from the United States, Italy and Spain. T cells, B-cell-depleted T cells, or PBMCs supplied cDNA or gDNA.

Trimming took off 4 bases at V and 9 bases at J, with 20 bases between the two ends. The CDR3 is made up of 15 amino acids. Germline V gene lookup returns CDR1 SGDLS and CDR2 YYNGEE. In the source study's methods: Reference gene primer amplification gave estimated nucleated cell counts. Using immunoSEQ multiplex PCR, the repertoire was profiled, and TCRdb retains in-frame clones only, with some absent. V, J and clone size were drawn from that table, and D and trimming were deduced from the DNA. This sample carries about 490,000 clones, 75% to 90% of them seen once, and the ten largest clones take 3% to 4%.

Sequenced sample: peripheral blood. V usage is TRBV9 and J usage is TRBJ2-1; D gene uncertain. This clonotype was obtained from a human donor in a cohort sampled during active COVID-19. The DNA for the CDR3 is TGTGCCAGCAGCACCAGTGAGAGTCTAGTAGGTGAGCAGTTCTTC. This translates into CASSTSESLVGEQFF.